The clone carrying this T cell receptor (beta chain) was recorded once. Followed over time, Seattle patients had been enrolled while infection was active. The CDR3 consists of 18 residues. Germline V gene data show CDR1 as GTSNPN and CDR2 as SVGIG (reference sequence). V lost 7 bases and J 0 bases, leaving 22 bases between the germline ends. These data come from a study of blood T cell repertoires in COVID-19. As for the study in general: Sources were T cells, B-cell-depleted T cells, or PBMCs; the material itself was cDNA or gDNA.

Authors' analysis steps: For nucleated cells, counts were estimated from reference gene primer amplification. Sequenced by immunoSEQ multiplex PCR; TCRdb stores in-frame clones only, minus some. For V, J and clone size, that table is used; D and trimming come from the DNA. Among a few hundred thousand clones, around 89% were seen once, and the ten largest hold 6.3%. Sequencing input: peripheral blood. This receptor was identified in a woman aged 50 to 60 with COVID-19, enrolled during active disease. The chain joins TRBV30 to TRBJ1-6; D gene ambiguous. The CDR3, as DNA: TGTGCCTACCGGCAGTCCAAGACTTTTAGCTCCTATAATTCACCCCTCCACTTT. Amino acids: CAYRQSKTFSSYNSPLHF.